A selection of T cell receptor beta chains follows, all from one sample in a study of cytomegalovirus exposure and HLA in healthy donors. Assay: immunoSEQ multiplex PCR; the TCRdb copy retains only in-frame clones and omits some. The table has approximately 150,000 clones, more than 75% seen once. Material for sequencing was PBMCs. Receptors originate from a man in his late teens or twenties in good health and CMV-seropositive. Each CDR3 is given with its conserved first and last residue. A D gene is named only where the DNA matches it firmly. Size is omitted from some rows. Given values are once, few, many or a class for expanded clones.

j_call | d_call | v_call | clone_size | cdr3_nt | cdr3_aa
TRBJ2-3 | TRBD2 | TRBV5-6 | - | TGTGCCAGCAGCGGGACTAGTAGTTACTCTAGCACAGATACGCAGTATTTT | CASSGTSSYSSTDTQYF
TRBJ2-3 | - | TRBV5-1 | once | TGCGCCAGCAGCTTGGCTACAGATACGCAGTATTTT | CASSLATDTQYF
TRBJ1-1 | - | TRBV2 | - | TGTGCCAGCAGTGAAATGGGCGCTGAAGCTTTCTTT | CASSEMGAEAFF
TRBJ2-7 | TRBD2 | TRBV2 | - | TGTGCCAGCACGGGTCTAGCGGGAACGGGCTACGAGCAGTACTTC | CASTGLAGTGYEQYF
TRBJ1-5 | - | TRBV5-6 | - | TGTGCCAGCAGCAGAGACTCTTACCCGAATCAGCCCCAGCATTTT | CASSRDSYPNQPQHF
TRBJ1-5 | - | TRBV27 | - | TGTGCCAGCAGTTTAACGGGGGGCGAGTATCAGCCCCAGCATTTT | CASSLTGGEYQPQHF
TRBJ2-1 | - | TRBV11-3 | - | TGTGCCAGCAGCTCGACAGCAACAGCAACCAATGAGCAGTTCTTC | CASSSTATATNEQFF
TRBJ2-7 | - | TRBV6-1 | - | TGTGCCAGCAGTGAAGGATCGGGAGCCTACGAGCAGTACTTC | CASSEGSGAYEQYF
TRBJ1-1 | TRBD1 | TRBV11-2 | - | TGTGCCAGCAGCAGCATCGACAGGGATTGGAACACTGAAGCTTTCTTT | CASSSIDRDWNTEAFF
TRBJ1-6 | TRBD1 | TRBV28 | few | TGTGCCAGCAGTCTCGACAGGGGTCGGTCACCCCTCCACTTT | CASSLDRGRSPLHF
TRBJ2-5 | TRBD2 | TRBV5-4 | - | TGTGCCAGCAGCTTGTGGGAGGGACTCCCCACCCAGTACTTC | CASSLWEGLPTQYF
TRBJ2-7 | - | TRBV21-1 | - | TGTGCCAGCAGGACGAGGGGGATCTCCTACGAGCAGTACTTC | CASRTRGISYEQYF
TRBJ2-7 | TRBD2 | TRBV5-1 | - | TGCGCCAGCAGCCTTACTAGCGGGGGCTACGAGCAGTACTTC | CASSLTSGGYEQYF
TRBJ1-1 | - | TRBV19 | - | TGTGCCAGTAGTATATCCAGGGTCAACACTGAAGCTTTCTTT | CASSISRVNTEAFF
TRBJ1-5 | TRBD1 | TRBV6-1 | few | TGTGCCAGCAGGGCACCACAGGGGATGAATCAGCCCCAGCATTTT | CASRAPQGMNQPQHF
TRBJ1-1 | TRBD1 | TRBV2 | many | TGTGCCAGCAGTGAGTTAGACAGGGTGGGCACTGAAGCTTTCTTT | CASSELDRVGTEAFF
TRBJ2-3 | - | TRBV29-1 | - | TGCAGCGTGGTCGGGAGTGGTGGGGATACGCAGTATTTT | CSVVGSGGDTQYF
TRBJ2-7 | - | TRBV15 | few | TGTGCCACCAGCACCTACGGATCTAGGAGGGAGCAGTACTTC | CATSTYGSRREQYF
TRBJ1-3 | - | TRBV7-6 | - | TGTGCCAGCAGCTTGAGTATTAGCTCTGGAAACACCATATATTTT | CASSLSISSGNTIYF
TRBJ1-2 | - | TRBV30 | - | TGTGCCTGGAGGTTGAGTTTCGGACCCACAGGAGGCTACACCTTC | CAWRLSFGPTGGYTF
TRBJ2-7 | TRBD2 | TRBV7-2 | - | TGTGCCAGCAGACGGACTAGCGGGAGGGCCCTCGGCTCCTACGAGCAGTACTTC | CASRRTSGRALGSYEQYF
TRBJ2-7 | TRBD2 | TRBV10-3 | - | TGTGCCATCAGTAAGGGACTAGCGGGGGATGAGCAGTACTTC | CAISKGLAGDEQYF
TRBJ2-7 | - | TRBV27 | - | TGTGCCAGCAGTTTAGAGGGCCTGGGGGAGCAGTACTTC | CASSLEGLGEQYF
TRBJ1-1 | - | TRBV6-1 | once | TGTGCCAGCAGTATGCGGGGGAGCACTGAAGCTTTCTTT | CASSMRGSTEAFF
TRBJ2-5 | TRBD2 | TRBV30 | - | TGTGCCTGGAGTCTGTTTAGCGGGACCGGGGAGACCCAGTACTTC | CAWSLFSGTGETQYF